This is a list of T cell receptor beta chains from one sample in a study of regulatory T cells in long-lasting Graves disease. Each CDR3 protein gets one entry after TCRdb re-called the multiplex PCR reads with MiXCR. This table holds 300,000 to 500,000 distinct CDR3 sequences, around 21% found once. This specimen consisted of peripheral blood mononuclear cells (PBMCs), obtained when the disease was refractory, from a patient treated with antithyroid drugs. The source of these receptors is a female donor with Graves disease. Both conserved end residues are part of each CDR3.

J,V,CDR3
TRBJ2-3,TRBV7-6,CASSHKLAGGPDTQYF
TRBJ1-1,TRBV12-3/TRBV12-4,CASSLARGGQQAFF
TRBJ2-5,TRBV6-2/TRBV6-3,CASSYGQETQYF
TRBJ2-5,TRBV7-2,CASSLAGLAGTETQYF
TRBJ1-5,TRBV20-1,CSARDISNQPQHF
TRBJ2-2,TRBV20-1,CSARDMTRATTGELFF
TRBJ2-5,TRBV10-3,CATAPTGGRETQYF
TRBJ1-5,TRBV18,CASSPDVSNRPQHF
TRBJ2-2,TRBV27,CASTTGEITGELFF
TRBJ1-2,TRBV20-1,CSAIGQGHYGYTF
TRBJ2-1,TRBV2,CASSEGSHLNEQFF